This T cell receptor (beta chain) is from a study of cytomegalovirus exposure and HLA in healthy donors. The PCR had 60 Vbeta and 13 Jbeta primers. Data came from immunoSEQ multiplex PCR; TCRdb stores just in-frame clones and leaves some out. The sample lists 100,000 or so clones; about 81% were seen once. To note about this clone: Other DNA sequences from this sample encode an identical CDR3 as well.

This CDR3 region has 13 residues. Trimming removed 2 bases from V and 10 bases from J, with 10 bases in between. Germline V lookup: CDR1 SGHRS, CDR2 YFSETQ. The sequence derives from a middle-aged man in good health and CMV-seronegative. The chain is built from TRBV5-1 and TRBJ1-6, with D possibly matching TRBD1 (5 bases). The sample taken for sequencing was PBMCs. DNA for the CDR3: TGCGCCAGCAGCTTTGACAGTGGGTCACCCCTCCACTTT. It specifies CASSFDSGSPLHF.